This T cell receptor (beta chain) was recorded in a study of untreated major depressive disorder. Study observations and caveats: A comparatively small sample limits the generalizability of these findings. Only three preselected Vbeta families were compared in sequencing.

Turning to this clone: Its target is not known.

Each depressed patient was matched pairwise with a non-depressed control on sex, age, current smoking status and body mass index. Each donor gave approximately 30 ml of EDTA blood. Some clones are missing from TCRdb's copy, which holds only in-frame ones; the method was immunoSEQ multiplex PCR. Altogether some 21,000 clones are present, 87% being singletons, with the ten largest covering 4.5% to 6.5%. This CDR3 has 16 amino acids. Trimming took 1 base from V and 3 from J; bases not matched to a gene: 7. The V gene's germline CDR1 is SGHTA and CDR2 FQGTGA. V usage is TRBV7-3 and J usage is TRBJ2-7; 9 bases are shared with TRBD1. Sample: CD4+ T cells from PBMCs. This TCR came from a young woman in good health. The CDR3 here is CASSLKAQGAGYEQYF. The CDR3 nucleotides read TGTGCCAGCAGCTTAAAGGCACAGGGGGCTGGCTACGAGCAGTACTTC.